The subject of this entry is one TCR beta chain. Its target is unknown. The sample originates from a study of CXCR3-negative and CXCR3-positive naive CD8 T cells. The CDR3 has 13 amino acids. Per germline, CDR1 MDHEN and CDR2 SYDVKM. TRB cDNA was prepared as libraries by UMI-labeled 5' RACE. With the 5' RACE reads reprocessed, TCRdb shows one record per CDR3 protein and no DNA. The listing contains under 50,000 distinct CDR3 sequences. A few hundred thousand cells per CD8+ T cell subset were flow-sorted in triplicate. Study conclusions and caveats: The authors found comparable surface CD5 between naive subsets and inferred TCR strength from TRB CDR3 properties. Memory CD8+ T cell repertoires were far less diverse than both naive subsets. In cryopreserved cells, CXCR3 expression partially decreased, and fresh PBMCs were used in most assays.

The clonotype was recovered from a human donor in good health. Some clones in this sample may be carry-over from other donors' samples. The rearrangement joins TRBV28 to TRBJ1-5. The sequenced sample was naive CXCR3- CD8+ T cells from blood. Subset described: CD45RO-CCR7+CD27+CD95- naive CD8+ T cells lacking CXCR3 (TNR3-). CDR3 loop: CASSLRRNQPQHF.